This TCR beta chain was recovered during a study of T cell clusters in autoimmune cytopenias. Frequency places this clonotype as medium-sized. Each sample's input was around 250 ng genomic DNA, 30,000 to 45,000 genome equivalents. TRB rearrangements were amplified by touch-down multiplex PCR with mixed TRB-A/B primers. TCRdb re-called the multiplex PCR reads and gives one entry per CDR3 protein, without DNA. The sample is made up of roughly 5,100 distinct CDR3 sequences, and the top ten hold about 16% of it. The CDR3 consists of 15 residues. Germline V gives CDR1 MNHEY, CDR2 SVGAGI. The data were also submitted as part of a second study, on T cell repertoires in aging, cancer and after chemotherapy. As that study records: The whole study produced a dataset of some 9 million TCR reads. In cancer patients, declining TCR diversity with age involved lost richness and lost evenness.

The chain couples TRBV6-5 to TRBJ2-7; TCRdb picks TRBD1, but there is no DNA to check that call. Sequenced material: peripheral blood. This TCR was sampled from a human donor in good health. The chain's CDR3 is CASSYSGTGSYEQYF.